Listed below are T cell receptor beta chains from one sample, sequenced in a study of Graves' ophthalmopathy and Graves' hyperthyroidism. TCRdb recomputed calls from the multiplex PCR reads with MiXCR, one row per CDR3 protein. The sample has approximately 700,000 distinct CDR3 sequences; just over 40% are singletons. Input material: peripheral blood. Every receptor here comes from an adult man with Graves' ophthalmopathy. Each CDR3 is given with its conserved first and last residue. D genes are given only for firm matches. Size tells how often a clone was seen (once, few, many) or the class of an expanded clone, and some rows leave it out.

j_call | d_call | clone_size | v_call | cdr3_nt | cdr3_aa
TRBJ1-3 | . | many | TRBV14 | TGTGCCAGCAGCCGGACTTCTGGAAACACCATATATTTT | CASSRTSGNTIYF
TRBJ1-1 | . | once | TRBV2 | TGTGCCAGCAGTGAACAGGATTCATCGAACACTGAAGCGTTCTTT | CASSEQDSSNTEAFF
TRBJ1-6 | TRBD1 | many | TRBV2 | TGTGCCAGCAGGATTCAGGGGGCGTTCGGTTCACCCCTCCACTTT | CASRIQGAFGSPLHF
TRBJ2-7 | . | . | TRBV19 | TGTGGCAGCAGTCCCCTAGGGGGGGCCTACGAGCAGTACTTC | CGSSPLGGAYEQYF
TRBJ1-5 | TRBD1 | . | TRBV25-1 | TGTGCCAGCAGTGAATCCGGGACAGGGGGCAATCAGCCCCAGCATTTT | CASSESGTGGNQPQHF
TRBJ1-1 | . | few | TRBV4-3 | TGCGCCAGCAGCCAATACCGAGGGGTCACTGAAGCTTTCTTT | CASSQYRGVTEAFF
TRBJ1-2 | . | many | TRBV15 | TGTGCCACCTCATACCCGGACCAGTCGGGCACCTTC | CATSYPDQSGTF
TRBJ1-1 | . | many | TRBV19 | TGTGCCAGTAGTCCCGAAGCGGGGAACACTGAAGCTTTCTTT | CASSPEAGNTEAFF
TRBJ1-2 | TRBD1 | . | TRBV5-1 | TGCGCCAGCAGCTTGGAGGGACAGCCTTATGGCTACACCTTC | CASSLEGQPYGYTF
TRBJ2-7 | TRBD2 | few | TRBV3-1 | TGTGCCAGCAGCCAAGCTAGCGGGAAGCAGTACTTC | CASSQASGKQYF
TRBJ2-7 | TRBD1 | . | TRBV5-4 | TGTGCCAGCAGCTTGGCCTTCAGGGGGCGAAGAGGAGACGAGCAGTACTTC | CASSLAFRGRRGDEQYF
TRBJ1-6 | . | . | TRBV25-1 | TGTGCCAGCAGTGAAGGGGGCTTCGGTGCAAGTTCACCCCTCCACTTT | CASSEGGFGASSPLHF
TRBJ2-7 | TRBD1 | once | TRBV29-1 | TGCAGCGCAGGAGTGACAGGGGGTCAATACGAGCAGTACTTC | CSAGVTGGQYEQYF
TRBJ2-7 | . | once | TRBV29-1 | . | CSVGTGIF
TRBJ2-7 | . | few | TRBV28 | TGTGCCAGCAGTGTCCAAGACAGCAGCCACTTC | CASSVQDSSHF
TRBJ1-4 | . | . | TRBV10-3 | TGTGCCAGCAGTTACTTGGGGACCGCCGCTAATGAAAAACTGTTTTTT | CASSYLGTAANEKLFF
TRBJ1-1 | . | many | TRBV9 | TGTGCCAGCAGTAGTGGGGCGGTACGACCCACTGAAGCTTTCTTT | CASSSGAVRPTEAFF
TRBJ1-5 | . | once | TRBV25-1 | TGTGCCAGCAGTGAGTCAGGAGATAATCAGCCCCAGCATTTT | CASSESGDNQPQHF
TRBJ2-7 | . | . | TRBV20-1 | TGCAGTGCTATGGGGGCGTGGGAGCAGTACTTC | CSAMGAWEQYF
TRBJ1-2 | . | . | TRBV10-2 | TGCGCCAGCAGTGAGCCGGGGATTCTTAGCTACACCTTC | CASSEPGILSYTF
TRBJ2-6 | . | . | TRBV25-1 | TGTGCCAGCATCCCTAGCCCTGGGGCCAACGTCCTGACTTTC | CASIPSPGANVLTF
TRBJ2-7 | TRBD2 | . | TRBV4-2 | TGTGCCAGCAGCCAAGATCAGGGGACTAGCACGCGGGAGCAGTACTTC | CASSQDQGTSTREQYF
TRBJ2-5 | TRBD2 | . | TRBV9 | TGTGCCAGCAGCGTAGCCCCCCTAGCGGGAGTAGGGGAGACCCAGTACTTC | CASSVAPLAGVGETQYF
TRBJ1-5 | TRBD1 | many | TRBV19 | TGTGCCAGTAGGGTACAGGGGGCCTCCAATCAGCCCCAGCATTTT | CASRVQGASNQPQHF
TRBJ1-4 | TRBD1 | . | TRBV25-1 | TGTGCCAGCAGCTTGTATCGGACAGGGACCTTTAATGAAAAACTGTTTTTT | CASSLYRTGTFNEKLFF
TRBJ1-1 | . | many | TRBV20-1 | TGCAGTGCTAGAGATGCCGCTCAGGGCGGGGCTGAAGCTTTCTTT | CSARDAAQGGAEAFF
TRBJ1-2 | . | . | TRBV2 | TGTGCCAGCAGTGATGAAGGGGCGAATGGCTACACCTTC | CASSDEGANGYTF
TRBJ1-2 | . | many | TRBV2 | TGTGCCAGCAGTGATAATCAAGTCTATGGCTACACCTTC | CASSDNQVYGYTF
TRBJ2-7 | TRBD1 | . | TRBV2 | TGTGCCAGCGGGGACAGCCCCTACGAGCAGTACTTC | CASGDSPYEQYF
TRBJ1-2 | TRBD1 | . | TRBV6-4 | TGTGCCAGCAGTGTCCCGACAGGGACTGGCTACACCTTC | CASSVPTGTGYTF
TRBJ1-1 | . | few | TRBV2 | TGTGCCAGCTCACCACCTGAAATTCAGAAAGCTTTCTTT | CASSPPEIQKAFF
TRBJ2-5 | TRBD2 | few | TRBV14 | TGTGCCAGCAGCCAAGTTCTCGGACTAGCGGCCCCCCCCGCCCCCTACCAAGAGACCCAGTACTTC | CASSQVLGLAAPPAPYQETQYF
TRBJ2-2 | TRBD2 | . | TRBV12-3/TRBV12-4 | TGTGCCAGCACCTTACTAGCGGGGGGGATGAACACCGGGGAGCTGTTTTTT | CASTLLAGGMNTGELFF
TRBJ2-2 | . | . | TRBV20-1 | TGCAGTGCTAGAGATCCGAGCGGAGGTAGTAGCACCGGGGAGCTGTTTTTT | CSARDPSGGSSTGELFF
TRBJ2-7 | TRBD1 | many | TRBV29-1 | TGCAGCGGGGGACAGGAGCCCTACGAGCAGTACTTC | CSGGQEPYEQYF
TRBJ1-2 | TRBD1 | many | TRBV7-9 | TGTGCCAGCAGCTTGCCCGGATGGGCAGGGGGCATATATGGCTACACCTTC | CASSLPGWAGGIYGYTF
TRBJ2-5 | . | many | TRBV29-1 | TGCAGCGTTGAACGGACAGAAGAGACCCAGTACTTC | CSVERTEETQYF
TRBJ2-7 | . | many | TRBV7-9 | TGTGCCAGCAGCGAACAGGATTCCTACGAGCAGTACTTC | CASSEQDSYEQYF